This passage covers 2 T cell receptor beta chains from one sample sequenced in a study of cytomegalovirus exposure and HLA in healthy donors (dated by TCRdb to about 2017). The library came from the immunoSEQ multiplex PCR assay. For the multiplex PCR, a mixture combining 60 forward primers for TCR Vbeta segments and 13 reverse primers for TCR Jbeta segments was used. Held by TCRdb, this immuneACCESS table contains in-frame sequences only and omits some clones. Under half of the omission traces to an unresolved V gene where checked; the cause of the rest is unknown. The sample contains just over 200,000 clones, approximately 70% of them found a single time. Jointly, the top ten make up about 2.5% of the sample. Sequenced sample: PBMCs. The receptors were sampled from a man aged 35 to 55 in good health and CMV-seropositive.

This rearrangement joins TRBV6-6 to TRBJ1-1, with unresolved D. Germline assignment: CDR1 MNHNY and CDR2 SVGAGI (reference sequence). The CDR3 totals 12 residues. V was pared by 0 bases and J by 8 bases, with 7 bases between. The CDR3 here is CASSYSGVEAFF. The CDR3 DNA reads TGTGCCAGCAGTTACTCGGGAGTCGAAGCTTTCTTT.

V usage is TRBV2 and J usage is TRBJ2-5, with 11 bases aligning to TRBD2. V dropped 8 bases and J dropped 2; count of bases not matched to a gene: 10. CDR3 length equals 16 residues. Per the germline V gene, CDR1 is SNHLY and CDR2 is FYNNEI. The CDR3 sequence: CASRHSSGGLQETQYF. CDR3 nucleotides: TGTGCCAGCCGCCACTCTAGCGGGGGGCTACAAGAGACCCAGTACTTC.